This T cell receptor (beta chain) was observed in a study of control samples from healthy donors and cancer patients. Produced via immunoSEQ multiplex PCR; TCRdb's table is partial and in-frame only. Found here are 160,000 or so clones, 93% of them singletons; the top ten hold approximately 2.5%. Trimming removed 0 bases from V and 3 bases from J; junction bases left unmatched: 3. The CDR3 is made up of 16 amino acids. CDR1 is SGHNT and CDR2 is YYREEE in the germline V gene (reference sequence). What was sequenced was blood. The receptor was derived from a man in his fifties or sixties in good health. The genes are TRBV5-4 and TRBJ2-6; 7 nucleotides align to TRBD2. This CDR3 reads CASSLGGLVGANVLTF. CDR3 bases: TGTGCCAGCAGCTTGGGAGGACTAGTTGGGGCCAACGTCCTGACTTTC.